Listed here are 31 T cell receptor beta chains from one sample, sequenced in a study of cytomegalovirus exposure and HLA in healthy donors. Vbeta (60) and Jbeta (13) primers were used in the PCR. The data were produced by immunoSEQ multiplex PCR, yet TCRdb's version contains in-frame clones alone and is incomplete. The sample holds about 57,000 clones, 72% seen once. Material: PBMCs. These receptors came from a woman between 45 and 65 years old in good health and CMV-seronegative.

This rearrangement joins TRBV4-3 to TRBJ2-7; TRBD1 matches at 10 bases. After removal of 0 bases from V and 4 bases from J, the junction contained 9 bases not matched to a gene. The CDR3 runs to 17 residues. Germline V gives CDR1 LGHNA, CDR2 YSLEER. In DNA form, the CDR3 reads TGCGCCAGCAGCCAAGATAGGACAGGGGGGTCGGGGTACGAGCAGTACTTC. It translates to CASSQDRTGGSGYEQYF.

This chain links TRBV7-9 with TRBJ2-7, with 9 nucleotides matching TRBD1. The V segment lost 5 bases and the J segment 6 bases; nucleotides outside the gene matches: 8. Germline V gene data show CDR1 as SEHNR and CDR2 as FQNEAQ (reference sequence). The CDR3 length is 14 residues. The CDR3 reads CASSRTGEFGEQYF. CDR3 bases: TGTGCCAGCAGCCGGACAGGGGAGTTCGGCGAGCAGTACTTC. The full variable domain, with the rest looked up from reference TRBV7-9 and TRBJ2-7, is DTGVSQNPRHKITKRGQNVTFRCDPISEHNRLYWYRQTLGQGPEFLTYFQNEAQLEKSRLLSDRFSAERPKGSFSTLEIQRTEQGDSAMYLCASSRTGEFGEQYFGPGTRLTVT.

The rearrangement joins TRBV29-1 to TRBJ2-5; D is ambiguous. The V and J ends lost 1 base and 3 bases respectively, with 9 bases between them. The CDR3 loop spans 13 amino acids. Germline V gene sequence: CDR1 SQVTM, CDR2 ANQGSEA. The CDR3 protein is CSVEGASEETQYF. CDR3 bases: TGCAGCGTTGAAGGAGCGTCAGAAGAGACCCAGTACTTC.

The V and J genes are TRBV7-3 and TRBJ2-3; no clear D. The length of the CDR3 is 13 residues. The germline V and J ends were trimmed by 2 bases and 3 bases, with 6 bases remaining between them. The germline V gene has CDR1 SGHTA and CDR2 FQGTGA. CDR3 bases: TGTGCCAGCAGCTTACAGCGTACAGATACGCAGTATTTT. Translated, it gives CASSLQRTDTQYF.

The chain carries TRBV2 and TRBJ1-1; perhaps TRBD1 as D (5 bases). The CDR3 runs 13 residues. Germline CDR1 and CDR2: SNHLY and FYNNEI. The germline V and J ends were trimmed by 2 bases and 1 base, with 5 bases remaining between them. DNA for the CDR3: TGTGCCAGCAGTGAACAGGGGAACACTGAAGCTTTCTTT. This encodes CASSEQGNTEAFF.

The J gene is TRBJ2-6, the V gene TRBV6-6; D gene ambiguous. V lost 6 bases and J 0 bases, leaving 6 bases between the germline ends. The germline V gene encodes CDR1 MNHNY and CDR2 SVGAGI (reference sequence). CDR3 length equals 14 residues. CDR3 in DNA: TGTGCCAGCAGCAAGAGCTCTGGGGCCAACGTCCTGACTTTC. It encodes CASSKSSGANVLTF.

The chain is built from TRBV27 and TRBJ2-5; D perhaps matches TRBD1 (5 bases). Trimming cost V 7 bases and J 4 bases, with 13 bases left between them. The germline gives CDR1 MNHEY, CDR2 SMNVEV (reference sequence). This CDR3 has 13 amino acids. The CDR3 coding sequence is TGTGCCAGCACTCCCCAGGGTGCAGAGACCCAGTACTTC. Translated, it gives CASTPQGAETQYF.

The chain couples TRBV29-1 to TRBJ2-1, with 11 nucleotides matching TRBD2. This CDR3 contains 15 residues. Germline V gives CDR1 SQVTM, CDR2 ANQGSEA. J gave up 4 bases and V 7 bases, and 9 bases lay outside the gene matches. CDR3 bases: TGCAGCGGTACTCCGGGACTAGCGGTGTACAATGAGCAGTTCTTC. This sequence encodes CSGTPGLAVYNEQFF.

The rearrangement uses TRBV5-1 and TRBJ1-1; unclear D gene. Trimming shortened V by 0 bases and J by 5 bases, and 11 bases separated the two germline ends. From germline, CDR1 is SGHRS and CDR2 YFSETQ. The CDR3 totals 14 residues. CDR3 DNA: TGCGCCAGCAGCTTGGACACCCCGGGGACTGAAGCTTTCTTT. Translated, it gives CASSLDTPGTEAFF.

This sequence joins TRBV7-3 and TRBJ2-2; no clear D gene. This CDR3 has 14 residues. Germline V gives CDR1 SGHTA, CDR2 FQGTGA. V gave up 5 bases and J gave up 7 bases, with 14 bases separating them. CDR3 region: CASSPGPPSGELFF. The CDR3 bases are TGTGCCAGCAGCCCGGGTCCCCCCAGCGGGGAGCTGTTTTTT.

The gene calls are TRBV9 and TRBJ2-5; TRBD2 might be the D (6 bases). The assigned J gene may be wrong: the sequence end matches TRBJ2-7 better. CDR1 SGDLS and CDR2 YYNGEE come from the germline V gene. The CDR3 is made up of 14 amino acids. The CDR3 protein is CASSVGGDSYEQYF. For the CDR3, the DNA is TGTGCCAGCAGCGTAGGGGGGGACTCCTACGAGCAGTACTTC.

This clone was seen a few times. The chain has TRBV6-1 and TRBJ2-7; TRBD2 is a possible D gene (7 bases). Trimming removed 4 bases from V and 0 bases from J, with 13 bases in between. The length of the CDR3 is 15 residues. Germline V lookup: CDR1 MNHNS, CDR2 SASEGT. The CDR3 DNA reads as TGTGCCAGCAGTGCCGAGGGGGGGAGCTCCTACGAGCAGTACTTC. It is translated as CASSAEGGSSYEQYF.

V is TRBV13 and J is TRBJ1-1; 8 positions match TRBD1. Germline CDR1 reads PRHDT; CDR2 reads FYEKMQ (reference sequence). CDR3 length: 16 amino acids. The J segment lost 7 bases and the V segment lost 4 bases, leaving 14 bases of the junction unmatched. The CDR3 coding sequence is TGTGCCAGCAGCTCGAGGACAGGGCTTCTGCACCTTGAAGCTTTCTTT. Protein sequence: CASSSRTGLLHLEAFF.

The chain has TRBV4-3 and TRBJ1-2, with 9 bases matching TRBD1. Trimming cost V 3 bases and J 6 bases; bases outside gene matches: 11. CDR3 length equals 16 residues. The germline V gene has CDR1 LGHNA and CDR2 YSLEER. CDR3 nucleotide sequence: TGCGCCAGCAGCCACCACTGGACAGGGGTGCGGGATGGCTACACCTTC. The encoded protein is CASSHHWTGVRDGYTF.

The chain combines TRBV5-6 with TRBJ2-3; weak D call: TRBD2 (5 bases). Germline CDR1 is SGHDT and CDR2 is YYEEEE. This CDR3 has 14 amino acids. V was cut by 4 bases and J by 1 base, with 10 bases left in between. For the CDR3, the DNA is TGTGCCAGCAGCACTGTCGGGGGCACAGATACGCAGTATTTT. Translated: CASSTVGGTDTQYF.

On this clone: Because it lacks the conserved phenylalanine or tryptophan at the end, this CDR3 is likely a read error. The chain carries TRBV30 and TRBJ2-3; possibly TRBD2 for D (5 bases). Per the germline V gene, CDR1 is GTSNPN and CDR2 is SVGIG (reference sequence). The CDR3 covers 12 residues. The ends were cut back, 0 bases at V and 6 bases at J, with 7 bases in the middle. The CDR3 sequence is CAWSVRGDTQYV. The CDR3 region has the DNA TGTGCCTGGAGTGTACGGGGTGATACGCAGTATGTT.

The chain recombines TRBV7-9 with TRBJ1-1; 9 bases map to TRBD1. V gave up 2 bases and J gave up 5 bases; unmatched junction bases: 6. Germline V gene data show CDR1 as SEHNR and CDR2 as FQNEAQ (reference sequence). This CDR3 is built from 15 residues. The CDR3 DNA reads TGTGCCAGCAGCTTAACCCAGACAGGGGGGACTGAAGCTTTCTTT. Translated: CASSLTQTGGTEAFF.

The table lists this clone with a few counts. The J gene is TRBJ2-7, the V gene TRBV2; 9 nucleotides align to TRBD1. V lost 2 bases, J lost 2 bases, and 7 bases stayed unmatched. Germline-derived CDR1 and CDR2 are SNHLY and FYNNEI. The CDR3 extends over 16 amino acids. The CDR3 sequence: CASSEQGTGSPYEQYF. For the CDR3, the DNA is TGTGCCAGCAGTGAACAGGGGACAGGGAGCCCCTACGAGCAGTACTTC.

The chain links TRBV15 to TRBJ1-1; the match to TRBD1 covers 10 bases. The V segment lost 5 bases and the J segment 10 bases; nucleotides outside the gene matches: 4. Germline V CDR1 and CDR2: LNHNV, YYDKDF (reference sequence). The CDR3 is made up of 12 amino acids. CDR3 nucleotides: TGTGCCACCAGCTTGGGGGACAGGGGAGCTTTCTTT. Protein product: CATSLGDRGAFF.

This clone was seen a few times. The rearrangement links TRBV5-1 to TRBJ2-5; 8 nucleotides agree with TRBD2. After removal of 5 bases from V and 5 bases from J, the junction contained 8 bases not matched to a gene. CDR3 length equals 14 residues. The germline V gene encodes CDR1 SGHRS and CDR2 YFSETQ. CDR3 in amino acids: CASRASGLEETQYF. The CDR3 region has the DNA TGCGCCAGCAGGGCTAGCGGGCTCGAGGAGACCCAGTACTTC.

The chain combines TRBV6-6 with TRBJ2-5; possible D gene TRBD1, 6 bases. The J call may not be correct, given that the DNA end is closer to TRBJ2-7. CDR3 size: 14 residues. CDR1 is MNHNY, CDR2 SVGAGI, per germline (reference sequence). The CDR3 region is CASSYSGTFYEQYF. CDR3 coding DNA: TGTGCCAGCAGTTACTCGGGGACATTCTACGAGCAGTACTTC.

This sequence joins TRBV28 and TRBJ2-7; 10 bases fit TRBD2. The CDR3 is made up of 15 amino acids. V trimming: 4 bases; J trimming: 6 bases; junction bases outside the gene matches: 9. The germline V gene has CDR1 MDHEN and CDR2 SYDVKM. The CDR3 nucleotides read TGTGCCAGCAGTTCATTAGCGGGAGGAATCTCCGAGCAGTACTTC. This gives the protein CASSSLAGGISEQYF. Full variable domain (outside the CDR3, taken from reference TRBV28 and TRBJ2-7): DVKVTQSSRYLVKRTGEKVFLECVQDMDHENMFWYRQDPGLGLRLIYFSYDVKMKEKGDIPEGYSVSREKKERFSLILESASTNQTSMYLCASSSLAGGISEQYFGPGTRLTVT.

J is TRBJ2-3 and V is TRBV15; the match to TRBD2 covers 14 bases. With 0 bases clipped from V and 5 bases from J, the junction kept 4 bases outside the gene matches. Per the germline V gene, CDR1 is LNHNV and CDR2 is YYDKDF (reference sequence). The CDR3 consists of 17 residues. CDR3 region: CATSREIGLAGGDTQYF. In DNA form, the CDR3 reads TGTGCCACCAGCAGAGAGATAGGACTAGCGGGAGGAGATACGCAGTATTTT.

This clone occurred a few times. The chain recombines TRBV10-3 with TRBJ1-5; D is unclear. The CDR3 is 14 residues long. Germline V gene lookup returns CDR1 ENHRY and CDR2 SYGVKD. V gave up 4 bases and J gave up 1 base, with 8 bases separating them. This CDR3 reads CAISVDTSNQPQHF. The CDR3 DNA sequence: TGTGCCATCAGTGTCGACACGAGCAATCAGCCCCAGCATTTT.

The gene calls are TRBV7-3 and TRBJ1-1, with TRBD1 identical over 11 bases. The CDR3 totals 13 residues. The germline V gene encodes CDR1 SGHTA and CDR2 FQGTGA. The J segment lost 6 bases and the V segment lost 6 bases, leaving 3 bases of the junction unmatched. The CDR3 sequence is CASRRTGGSEAFF. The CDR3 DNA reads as TGTGCCAGCAGACGGACAGGGGGCTCTGAAGCTTTCTTT. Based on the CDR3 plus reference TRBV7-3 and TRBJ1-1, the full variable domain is GAGVSQTPSNKVTEKGKYVELRCDPISGHTALYWYRQSLGQGPEFLIYFQGTGAADDSGLPNDRFFAVRPEGSVSTLKIQRTERGDSAVYLCASRRTGGSEAFFGQGTRLTVV.

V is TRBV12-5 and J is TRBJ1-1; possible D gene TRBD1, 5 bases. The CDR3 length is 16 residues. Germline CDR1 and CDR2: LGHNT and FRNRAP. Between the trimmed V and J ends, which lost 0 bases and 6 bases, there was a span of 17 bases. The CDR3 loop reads CASGLVLSGGGPEAFF. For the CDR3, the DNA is TGTGCTAGTGGTTTGGTACTATCGGGGGGAGGACCTGAAGCTTTCTTT. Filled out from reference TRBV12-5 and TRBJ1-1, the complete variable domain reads DARVTQTPRHKVTEMGQEVTMRCQPILGHNTVFWYRQTMMQGLELLAYFRNRAPLDDSGMPKDRFSAEMPDATLATLKIQPSEPRDSAVYFCASGLVLSGGGPEAFFGQGTRLTVV.

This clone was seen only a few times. The CDR3 DNA reads as TGTGCCAGCTCACCGGACAGGACCACTGAAGCTTTCTTT. This codes for CASSPDRTTEAFF. This chain uses TRBV18 with TRBJ1-1, with 7 bases aligning to TRBD1. The length of the CDR3 is 13 residues. The V segment lost 3 bases and the J segment 4 bases; nucleotides outside the gene matches: 2. Germline V gene data show CDR1 as KGHSH and CDR2 as LQKENI.

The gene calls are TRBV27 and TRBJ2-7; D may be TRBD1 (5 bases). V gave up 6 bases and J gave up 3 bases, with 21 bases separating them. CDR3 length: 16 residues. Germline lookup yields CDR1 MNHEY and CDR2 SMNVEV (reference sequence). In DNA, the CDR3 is TGTGCCAGCAGCCCATTTGCTGGATTAACAGGCTACGAGCAGTACTTC. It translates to CASSPFAGLTGYEQYF.

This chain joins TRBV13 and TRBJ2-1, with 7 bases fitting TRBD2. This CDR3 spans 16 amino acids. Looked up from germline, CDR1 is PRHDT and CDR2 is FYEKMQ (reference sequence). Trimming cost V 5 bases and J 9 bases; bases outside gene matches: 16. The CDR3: CASSPRWTRRAFEQFF. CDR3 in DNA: TGTGCCAGCAGCCCCCGGTGGACTAGGAGGGCGTTTGAGCAGTTCTTC.

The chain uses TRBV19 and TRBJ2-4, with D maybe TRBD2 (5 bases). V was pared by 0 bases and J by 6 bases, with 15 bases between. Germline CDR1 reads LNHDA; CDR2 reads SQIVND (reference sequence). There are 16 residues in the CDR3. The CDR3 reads CASSIDGVPAANIQYF. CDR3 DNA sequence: TGTGCCAGTAGTATAGATGGGGTCCCAGCGGCAAACATTCAGTACTTC.

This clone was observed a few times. In DNA form, the CDR3 reads TGTGCCAGCAGCGAGGATACGCAGTATTTT. Residues: CASSEDTQYF. The V call is TRBV5-4, the J call TRBJ2-3, with D unclear. Germline V gives CDR1 SGHNT, CDR2 YYREEE (reference sequence). This CDR3 is built from 10 residues. The germline V and J ends were trimmed by 4 bases and 6 bases, with 3 bases remaining between them.